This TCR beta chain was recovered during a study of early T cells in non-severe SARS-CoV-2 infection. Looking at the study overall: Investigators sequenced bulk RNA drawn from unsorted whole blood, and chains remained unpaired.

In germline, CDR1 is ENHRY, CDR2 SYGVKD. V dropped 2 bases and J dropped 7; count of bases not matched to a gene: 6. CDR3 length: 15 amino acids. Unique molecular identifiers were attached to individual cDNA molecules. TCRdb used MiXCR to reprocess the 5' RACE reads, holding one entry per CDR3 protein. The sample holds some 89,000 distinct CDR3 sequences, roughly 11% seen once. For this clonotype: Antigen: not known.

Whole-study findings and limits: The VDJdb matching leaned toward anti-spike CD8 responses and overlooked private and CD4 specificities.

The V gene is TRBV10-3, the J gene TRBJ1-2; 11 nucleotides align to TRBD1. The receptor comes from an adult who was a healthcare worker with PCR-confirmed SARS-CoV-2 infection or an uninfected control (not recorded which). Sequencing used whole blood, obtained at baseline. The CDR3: CAISEPPGTGGGYTF. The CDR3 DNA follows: TGTGCCATCAGTGAGCCCCCCGGGACAGGGGGTGGCTACACCTTC.